This record concerns one T cell receptor (beta chain) sequence. This sample stems from a study of chemoradiotherapy in HPV16-positive cancers. The CDR3 is 16 amino acids. V gave up 3 bases and J gave up 2 bases; unmatched junction bases: 7. The V gene's germline CDR1 is LNHDA and CDR2 SQIVND (reference sequence). Profiled with immunoSEQ multiplex PCR; TCRdb holds only in-frame clones, not every one. The sample has several thousand clones; 65% to 90% are singletons. The source material was tumor tissue, sampled from a patient who underwent chemoradiotherapy. V is TRBV19 and J is TRBJ1-3; 7 bases are a match to TRBD1. The TCR was taken from a human donor with HPV-associated anogenital cancer. The CDR3 here is CASSITGVPTGNTIYF. For the CDR3, the DNA is TGTGCCAGTAGTATCACAGGGGTGCCGACTGGAAACACCATATATTTT.